Each of the 29 T cell receptor beta chains below was sequenced from the same sample in a study of T cell repertoires in cytomegalovirus infection. These receptors have no known antigen. TCRdb independently ran MiXCR on the reads; one entry per CDR3 protein. In the table there are 700,000 to 950,000 distinct CDR3 sequences, over 25% of which are singletons. Sequencing used cultured CD8+ T cells from PBMCs, obtained from culture after CMV antigen stimulation. The origin of the receptors is a human donor in good health (CMV status not recorded). Some clones in this sample may be carry-over from other donors' samples.

This chain uses TRBV18 with TRBJ1-5; D gene uncertain. Germline CDR1 and CDR2: KGHSH and LQKENI. The CDR3 loop spans 14 amino acids. V lost 9 bases and J lost 4, with 16 bases in between. The CDR3 reads CARGRREPNQPQHF. Here the CDR3 DNA reads TGTGCCAGGGGTCGGAGGGAGCCGAATCAGCCCCAGCATTTT.

The chain combines TRBV12-3 or TRBV12-4 with TRBJ1-1, with D perhaps matching TRBD1 (6 bases). CDR3 length: 14 amino acids. V lost 8 bases, J lost 3 bases, and 16 bases lay in between. The CDR3 region is CASLGGGGDTEAFF. The CDR3 DNA reads as TGTGCCAGCCTGGGGGGAGGGGGGGACACTGAAGCTTTCTTT.

This clonotype was observed a handful of times. The genes are TRBV11-2 and TRBJ2-1, with TRBD2 matching 9 bases. V shed 2 bases, J shed 4 bases, and the junction held 6 bases outside the gene matches. This CDR3 is 16 amino acids long. Germline CDR1 and CDR2: SGHAT and FQNNGV. Here the CDR3 reads CASSLSAGGRYNEQFF. CDR3 nucleotides: TGTGCCAGCAGCTTATCTGCGGGGGGGCGTTACAATGAGCAGTTCTTC.

This rearrangement joins TRBV4-1 to TRBJ2-7; possibly TRBD1 for D (7 bases). This CDR3 comprises 15 residues. CDR1 and CDR2 from the germline V gene are MGHRA and YSYEKL. Between the trimmed V and J ends, which lost 3 bases and 5 bases, there was a span of 17 bases. The CDR3 DNA reads as TGCGCCAGCAGCCACAAGACAGGGAGGAGGAACGAGCAGTACTTC. It specifies CASSHKTGRRNEQYF.

This clonotype has a handful of counts. The V and J genes are TRBV6-2 or TRBV6-3 and TRBJ2-1; D uncertain. CDR1 and CDR2 (germline): MNHEY, SVGEGT. This CDR3 is 14 amino acids long. The germline V and J ends were trimmed by 4 bases and 6 bases, with 13 bases remaining between them. This CDR3 reads CASSFKRPGNEQFF. The CDR3 region has the DNA TGTGCCAGCAGTTTCAAGCGACCTGGCAATGAGCAGTTCTTC.

This clonotype showed up many times. The chain links TRBV7-2 to TRBJ2-1; maybe TRBD1 (6 bases). Trimming removed 5 bases at V and 6 bases at J, with 11 bases between. From germline, CDR1 is SGHTA and CDR2 FQGNSA. The CDR3 has 13 residues. CDR3 protein: CASSLTGPNEQFF. The CDR3 bases are TGTGCCAGCAGCCTTACAGGGCCCAATGAGCAGTTCTTC.

The V and J genes are TRBV27 and TRBJ2-5; D not certain. The germline V gene encodes CDR1 MNHEY and CDR2 SMNVEV (reference sequence). The germline V and J ends were trimmed by 6 bases and 0 bases, with 8 bases remaining between them. The CDR3 extends over 13 amino acids. CDR3 in DNA: TGTGCCAGCAGGGAACTCGACCAAGAGACCCAGTACTTC. Protein: CASRELDQETQYF.

This clonotype was seen a few times. The junction shows a germline mismatch at one end, possibly a read error. V and J are TRBV10-2 and TRBJ1-1, with D tentatively TRBD1 (6 bases). This CDR3 has 16 amino acids. The V gene's germline CDR1 is WSHSY and CDR2 SAAADI. The CDR3 reads CASRELTGTLNTEAFF. CDR3 coding DNA: TGCGCCAGCAGAGAGTTGACAGGAACTCTGAACACTGAAGCTTTCTTT.

The chain employs TRBV5-6 and TRBJ1-1, with 9 bases that match TRBD1. The junction had 2 bases not matched to a gene; V was cut back by 3 bases and J by 8 bases. Germline CDR1 SGHDT, CDR2 YYEEEE. CDR3 length: 12 amino acids. The CDR3 spells CASSWDRVEAFF. The CDR3 coding sequence is TGTGCCAGCAGCTGGGACAGGGTGGAAGCTTTCTTT.

The rearrangement joins TRBV7-9 to TRBJ1-4; a weak D match, TRBD1 (5 bases). The V gene's germline CDR1 is SEHNR and CDR2 FQNEAQ (reference sequence). The CDR3 spans 14 residues. V dropped 5 bases and J dropped 7 bases, with 14 bases sitting between them. The CDR3: CASSAGPEGEKLFF. The DNA of the CDR3 is TGTGCCAGCAGCGCGGGACCCGAAGGTGAAAAACTGTTTTTT. The whole variable domain, remainder taken from reference TRBV7-9 and TRBJ1-4, is DTGVSQNPRHKITKRGQNVTFRCDPISEHNRLYWYRQTLGQGPEFLTYFQNEAQLEKSRLLSDRFSAERPKGSFSTLEIQRTEQGDSAMYLCASSAGPEGEKLFFGSGTQLSVL.

This clonotype has a single count. This chain links TRBV2 with TRBJ1-6; D is ambiguous. CDR3 length equals 14 residues. Germline V CDR1 and CDR2: SNHLY, FYNNEI. V was cut by 4 bases and J by 8 bases, with 12 bases left in between. The CDR3 bases are TGTGCCAGCAGTGGGCGGGGAATTGATTCACCCCTCCACTTT. Translation gives CASSGRGIDSPLHF.

This clonotype was seen a handful of times. The CDR3 protein is CASSYASGGAYEQFF. DNA of the CDR3: TGTGCCAGCAGTTACGCTAGCGGGGGGGCTTATGAGCAGTTCTTC. This chain uses TRBV6-5 with TRBJ2-1; 12 bases are a match to TRBD2. The CDR3 has 15 residues. Per the germline V gene, CDR1 is MNHEY and CDR2 is SVGAGI. The ends lost 2 bases at V and 8 bases at J; junction bases unmatched: 4.

In regard to this clonotype: Being one base from a much bigger clone, this may be a read error. The chain employs TRBV7-8 and TRBJ1-2, with unresolved D. Germline V gene lookup returns CDR1 SGHVS and CDR2 FQNEAQ. The CDR3 consists of 12 residues. Trimming took 3 bases from V and 10 from J, leaving 12 bases between them. CDR3 sequence: CASSFLLGDYTF. CDR3 DNA sequence: TGTGCCAGCAGCTTCCTCCTGGGCGACTACACCTTC.

This chain connects TRBV6-1 to TRBJ1-4; TRBD1 aligns across 8 bases. From germline, CDR1 is MNHNS and CDR2 SASEGT. This CDR3 contains 15 residues. V shed 7 bases and J 3 bases; nucleotides not matched to a gene: 7. The CDR3 DNA reads as TGTGCCAGCACCAAGCCGACAGGGGCTAATGAAAAACTGTTTTTT. This translates into CASTKPTGANEKLFF.

V is TRBV14 and J is TRBJ2-1; 8 bases line up with TRBD2. Per germline, CDR1 SGHDN and CDR2 FVKESK. This CDR3 has 17 amino acids. Germline trimming cut 4 bases from V and 7 bases from J; bases unmatched to any gene: 15. The CDR3 here is CASSLRTGSGGTNEQFF. The DNA of the CDR3 is TGTGCCAGCAGCCTTCGGACTGGCAGCGGGGGTACAAATGAGCAGTTCTTC.

A few counts support this clonotype. The chain couples TRBV28 to TRBJ1-5; no clear D. The germline gives CDR1 MDHEN, CDR2 SYDVKM. There are 14 residues in the CDR3. V was cut by 3 bases and J by 4 bases, with 10 bases left in between. CDR3 DNA sequence: TGTGCCAGCAGTTTTGGAGGAACAAATCAGCCCCAGCATTTT. It yields the protein CASSFGGTNQPQHF.

This clonotype was found a few times. The chain joins TRBV12-3 or TRBV12-4 to TRBJ2-1; 13 bases fit TRBD2. CDR3 size: 14 residues. V lost 6 bases to trimming and J lost 12 bases; unmatched junction nucleotides: 8. The CDR3 sequence is CASSATSGGPGQFF. CDR3 DNA sequence: TGTGCCAGCAGCGCGACTAGCGGGGGGCCGGGGCAGTTCTTC.

The chain uses TRBV11-2 and TRBJ2-2; D possibly matches TRBD1 or TRBD2 (6 bases each). Trimming cost V 4 bases and J 0 bases, with 15 bases left between them. The germline V gene encodes CDR1 SGHAT and CDR2 FQNNGV. This CDR3 comprises 17 residues. CDR3 in amino acids: CASSSRGGTSNTGELFF. CDR3 coding DNA: TGTGCCAGCAGCTCAAGAGGGGGGACATCGAACACCGGGGAGCTGTTTTTT. Full variable domain (missing parts from reference TRBV11-2 and TRBJ2-2): EAGVAQSPRYKIIEKRQSVAFWCNPISGHATLYWYQQILGQGPKLLIQFQNNGVVDDSQLPKDRFSAERLKGVDSTLKIQPAKLEDSAVYLCASSSRGGTSNTGELFFGEGSRLTVL.

The V gene is TRBV25-1, the J gene TRBJ1-2; D not resolved. V dropped 1 base and J dropped 4 bases, with 10 bases sitting between them. CDR1 is MGHDK and CDR2 is SYGVNS in the germline V gene. The CDR3 contains 14 residues. In nucleotides, the CDR3 is TGTGCCAGCAGTGAATTTACTACCCTCTATGGCTACACCTTC. It encodes CASSEFTTLYGYTF.

This clonotype was seen once. The chain combines TRBV10-3 with TRBJ1-5, with D unclear. The CDR3 sequence is 14 residues long. V was cut by 3 bases and J by 4 bases, with 10 bases left in between. Germline V gene lookup returns CDR1 ENHRY and CDR2 SYGVKD. The CDR3 protein is CAISEVHSNQPQHF. The CDR3 DNA reads TGTGCCATCAGTGAAGTTCACAGTAATCAGCCCCAGCATTTT.

This chain joins TRBV10-3 and TRBJ1-3; TRBD1 might be the D (6 bases). Germline V gene lookup returns CDR1 ENHRY and CDR2 SYGVKD. Trimming removed 7 bases at V and 0 bases at J, with 13 bases between. This CDR3 spans 15 amino acids. The CDR3 is CAIKQGDNSGNTIYF. As DNA, the CDR3 is TGTGCCATCAAGCAAGGGGACAACTCTGGAAACACCATATATTTT.

The table lists this clonotype with a few counts. V and J are TRBV6-2 or TRBV6-3 and TRBJ2-5; D is uncertain. This CDR3 has 13 residues. Germline-derived CDR1 and CDR2 are MNHEY and SVGEGT. Trimming took 6 bases from V and 2 from J, leaving 10 bases between them. This chain's CDR3 is CASRRENQETQYF. In nucleotides, the CDR3 is TGTGCCAGCAGAAGAGAAAATCAAGAGACCCAGTACTTC.

The chain combines TRBV10-3 with TRBJ2-6; D tentatively fits TRBD1 or TRBD2 (5 bases each). There are 16 residues in the CDR3. V gave up 6 bases and J gave up 0 bases, with 12 bases separating them. Germline CDR1 reads ENHRY; CDR2 reads SYGVKD. In nucleotides, the CDR3 is TGTGCCATCAGGGGGACCGCCAGCTCTGGGGCCAACGTCCTGACTTTC. Translation gives CAIRGTASSGANVLTF.

This chain's CDR3 is CASSGLSKQGTHEQYV. The DNA for the CDR3 is TGTGCCAGCAGCGGATTGTCCAAACAGGGTACGCACGAGCAGTACGTC. V gene TRBV6-2 or TRBV6-3 combines with J gene TRBJ2-7; weak D call: TRBD1 (6 bases). This CDR3 region has 16 residues. Germline CDR1 MNHEY, CDR2 SVGEGT. Trimming took off 6 bases at V and 5 bases at J, with 23 bases between the two ends.

V and J are TRBV19 and TRBJ2-2; D unclear. Germline-derived CDR1 and CDR2 are LNHDA and SQIVND (reference sequence). The V end was cut by 9 bases, the J end by 0 bases, with 8 bases between. CDR3 length: 13 amino acids. This chain's CDR3 is CASTVSNTGELFF. CDR3 bases: TGTGCCAGCACGGTATCGAACACCGGGGAGCTGTTTTTT.

This rearrangement joins TRBV6-5 to TRBJ1-3; weak D call: TRBD1 (5 bases). V lost 0 bases and J lost 2, with 8 bases in between. CDR1 MNHEY and CDR2 SVGAGI come from the germline V gene. The CDR3 consists of 15 residues. CDR3 sequence (DNA): TGTGCCAGCAGTTACTCGACGGGGGCTGGAAACACCATATATTTT. Translation gives CASSYSTGAGNTIYF.

As regards this clonotype: A much bigger clone sits one base away, suggesting this may be a read error. The J gene is TRBJ1-2, the V gene TRBV7-6, with no clear D. This CDR3 is 13 amino acids long. The germline V gene has CDR1 SGHVS and CDR2 FNYEAQ. CDR3 in DNA: TGTGCCAGCAACTTAGAGCTTAACTATGGCTACACCTTC. Translated: CASNLELNYGYTF.

The chain recombines TRBV9 with TRBJ1-1, with 8 bases fitting TRBD1. Per germline, CDR1 SGDLS and CDR2 YYNGEE. Losses at the gene ends were 3 bases for V and 4 bases for J; bases not matched to a gene: 8. The CDR3 covers 15 residues. CDR3 DNA sequence: TGTGCCAGCAGCGCAGGACAGGGAAGAGGCACTGAAGCTTTCTTT. Translated, it gives CASSAGQGRGTEAFF.

This clonotype was recorded many times. This chain uses TRBV7-2 with TRBJ1-1, with a tentative D call TRBD1 (6 bases). The CDR3 is made up of 14 amino acids. Germline CDR1 reads SGHTA; CDR2 reads FQGNSA. Trimming stripped 1 base from V and 1 base from J, with 7 bases between. This CDR3 reads CASSLEGQNTEAFF. In DNA form, the CDR3 reads TGTGCCAGCAGCTTAGAGGGACAGAACACTGAAGCTTTCTTT.